The source of this T cell receptor beta chain is a study of shared clonotypes between healthy human individuals. This CDR3 comprises 17 residues. Trimming cost V 3 bases and J 4 bases; bases outside gene matches: 6. CDR1 is MNHEY, CDR2 SMNVEV, per germline (reference sequence). Sorted-subset replicate PCRs used about 200 ng DNA, 30,000 or so T cell genomes. Libraries were prepared by immunoSEQ multiplex PCR; TCRdb keeps only in-frame clonotypes and omits some of them. This table has about 330,000 clones, around 72% appearing once. This TCR was sampled from a man under 40 in good health. The J gene is TRBJ2-2, the V gene TRBV27, with 12 nucleotides matching TRBD2. Sequenced material: memory CD4+ T cells sorted from blood. Regarding subset: CD45RA-negative fraction. The CDR3 region is CASSFQGLAGSTGELFF. The CDR3 DNA follows: TGTGCCAGCAGTTTCCAAGGACTAGCGGGAAGCACCGGGGAGCTGTTTTTT.